These T cell receptor beta chains were read from a single sample in a study of cytomegalovirus exposure and HLA in healthy donors. Profiled with immunoSEQ multiplex PCR; TCRdb holds only in-frame clones, not every one. The sample lists roughly 180,000 clones, under 90% occurring once. The material sequenced was PBMCs. The receptors originated from a man aged 18 to 35 in good health and CMV-seronegative. The CDR3 runs from the conserved cysteine through the conserved F or W. A D gene is named only where the DNA matches it firmly. Clone size appears in some rows only: once, few, many, or a class for an expanded clone.

J gene: TRBJ1-6; V gene: TRBV15; clone size: NA; D gene: NA; CDR3 protein: CATSRDNPKFYNSPLHF; CDR3 DNA: TGTGCCACCAGTAGGGACAATCCAAAGTTTTATAATTCACCCCTCCACTTT
J gene: TRBJ1-1; V gene: TRBV7-8; clone size: NA; D gene: NA; CDR3 protein: CASGRSNTEAFF; CDR3 DNA: TGTGCCAGCGGGAGGTCGAACACTGAAGCTTTCTTT
J gene: TRBJ2-7; V gene: TRBV7-9; clone size: few; D gene: TRBD1; CDR3 protein: CASSAPGQGHEQYF; CDR3 DNA: TGTGCCAGCAGCGCCCCGGGACAGGGACACGAGCAGTACTTC
J gene: TRBJ1-5; V gene: TRBV7-2; clone size: NA; D gene: NA; CDR3 protein: CASSLAGGASLEPQHF; CDR3 DNA: TGTGCCAGCAGCTTAGCAGGGGGGGCCTCCCTTGAGCCCCAGCATTTT
J gene: TRBJ1-3; V gene: TRBV19; clone size: NA; D gene: NA; CDR3 protein: CASSRAGRSGNTIYF; CDR3 DNA: TGTGCCAGTAGTCGGGCGGGTAGGTCCGGAAACACCATATATTTT
J gene: TRBJ2-3; V gene: TRBV28; clone size: once; D gene: TRBD2; CDR3 protein: CASSRSGGRTDTQYF; CDR3 DNA: TGTGCCAGCTCCCGGTCGGGAGGACGCACAGATACGCAGTATTTT
J gene: TRBJ2-5; V gene: TRBV25-1; clone size: NA; D gene: NA; CDR3 protein: CASSDQTGRGWTQYF; CDR3 DNA: TGTGCCAGCAGTGACCAAACAGGGAGAGGTTGGACCCAGTACTTC
J gene: TRBJ2-7; V gene: TRBV7-2; clone size: NA; D gene: NA; CDR3 protein: CASSPQMGGYEQYF; CDR3 DNA: TGTGCCAGCAGCCCTCAAATGGGGGGCTACGAGCAGTACTTC
J gene: TRBJ1-1; V gene: TRBV7-2; clone size: NA; D gene: TRBD1; CDR3 protein: CASSFRDRATEAFF; CDR3 DNA: TGTGCCAGCAGCTTCAGGGACAGGGCCACTGAAGCTTTCTTT
J gene: TRBJ2-5; V gene: TRBV25-1; clone size: NA; D gene: TRBD1; CDR3 protein: CASRSLGGTGGEETQYF; CDR3 DNA: TGTGCCAGCAGAAGCCTGGGGGGGACAGGGGGTGAGGAGACCCAGTACTTC
J gene: TRBJ2-5; V gene: TRBV5-1; clone size: NA; D gene: NA; CDR3 protein: CASSLSQGWYF; CDR3 DNA: TGCGCCAGCAGCTTAAGTCAGGGGTGGTACTTC